This T cell receptor beta chain was sequenced for a study of blood T cells in healthy people across ages. Study findings and constraints: The study lacked donor CMV status, which possibly confounded expanded clonotype changes. Age advanced and TCR beta diversity per million T cells fell, roughly linearly. It was found that TCR beta diversity correlated strongly with the percentage of naive T cells.

Next came a second PCR, run for about 6 to 12 cycles, which used a sample-barcoded 5' primer along with a J-beta primer mix. TCRdb itself ran the 5' RACE reads through MiXCR, one entry per CDR3 protein. Among about 640,000 distinct CDR3 sequences listed, 58% were seen once. Extraction yielded at least 5 micrograms of total RNA per sample. Note on this clonotype: Its specificity is unknown.

The germline V and J ends were trimmed by 4 bases and 6 bases, with 15 bases remaining between them. Germline lookup yields CDR1 SQVTM and CDR2 ANQGSEA. CDR3 length: 14 amino acids. The chain combines TRBV29-1 with TRBJ2-2, with D unresolved. This TCR was recovered from a man between 60 and 75 years old in good health. Source material: blood. As DNA, the CDR3 is TGCAGCGTTGGTTCGGTGTATGGGGCCGGGGAGCTGTTTTTT. Its translation: CSVGSVYGAGELFF.